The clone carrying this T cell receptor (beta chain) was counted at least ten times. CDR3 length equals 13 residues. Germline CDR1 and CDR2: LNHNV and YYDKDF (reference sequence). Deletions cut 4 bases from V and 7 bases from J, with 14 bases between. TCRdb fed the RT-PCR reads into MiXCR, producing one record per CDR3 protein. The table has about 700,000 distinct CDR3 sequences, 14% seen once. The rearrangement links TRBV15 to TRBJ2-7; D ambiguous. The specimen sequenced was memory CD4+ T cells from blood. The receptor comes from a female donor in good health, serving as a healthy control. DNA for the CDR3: TGTGCCACCAGCAAAGGTCCCCAAAGGGAGCAGTACTTC. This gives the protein CATSKGPQREQYF.